The clone carrying this T cell receptor beta chain was detected only once. The data originate from a study of blood T cell repertoires in COVID-19. Assay: immunoSEQ multiplex PCR; the TCRdb copy retains only in-frame clones and omits some. This table has a few hundred thousand clones, around 85% appearing once. The germline V and J ends were trimmed by 0 bases and 5 bases, with 16 bases remaining between them. The CDR3 extends over 15 amino acids. CDR1 is GTSNPN and CDR2 is SVGIG in the germline V gene (reference sequence). This chain joins TRBV30 and TRBJ1-2, with a possible D match to TRBD1 (5 bases). The receptor was derived from a woman between 18 and 29 years old with acute or convalescent COVID-19. Material for sequencing was peripheral blood. The CDR3 DNA sequence: TGTGCCTGGAGTGTACGGGGGTCTCCGAGTTATGGCTACACCTTC. It is translated as CAWSVRGSPSYGYTF.